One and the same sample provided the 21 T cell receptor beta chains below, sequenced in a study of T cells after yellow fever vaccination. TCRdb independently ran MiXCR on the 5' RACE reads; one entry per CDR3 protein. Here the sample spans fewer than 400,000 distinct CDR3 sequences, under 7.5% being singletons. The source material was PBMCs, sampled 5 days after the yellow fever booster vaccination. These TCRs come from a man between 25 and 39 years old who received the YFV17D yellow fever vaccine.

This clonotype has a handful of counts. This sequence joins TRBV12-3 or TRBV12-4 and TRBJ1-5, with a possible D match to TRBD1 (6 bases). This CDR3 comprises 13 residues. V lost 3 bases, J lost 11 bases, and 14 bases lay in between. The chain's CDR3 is CASSLRNEGAQHF. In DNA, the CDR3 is TGTGCCAGCAGTTTGCGGAACGAGGGGGCCCAGCATTTT.

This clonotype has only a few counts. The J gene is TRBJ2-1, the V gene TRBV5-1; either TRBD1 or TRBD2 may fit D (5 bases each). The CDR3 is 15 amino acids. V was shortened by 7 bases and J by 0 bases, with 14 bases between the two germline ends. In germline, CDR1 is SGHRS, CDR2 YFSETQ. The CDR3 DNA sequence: TGCGCCAGCGGGGAGACAGAGAGCTCCTACAATGAGCAGTTCTTC. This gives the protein CASGETESSYNEQFF.

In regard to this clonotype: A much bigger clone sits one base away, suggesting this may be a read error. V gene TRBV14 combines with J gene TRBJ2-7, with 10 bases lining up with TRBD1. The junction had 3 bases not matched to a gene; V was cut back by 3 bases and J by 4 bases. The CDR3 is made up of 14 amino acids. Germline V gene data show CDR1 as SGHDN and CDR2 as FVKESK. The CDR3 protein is CASSHGTGEYEQYF. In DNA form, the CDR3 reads TGTGCCAGCAGCCATGGGACAGGGGAATACGAGCAGTACTTC. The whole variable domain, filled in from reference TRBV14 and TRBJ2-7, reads EAGVTQFPSHSVIEKGQTVTLRCDPISGHDNLYWYRRVMGKEIKFLLHFVKESKQDESGMPNNRFLAERTGGTYSTLKVQPAELEDSGVYFCASSHGTGEYEQYFGPGTRLTVT.

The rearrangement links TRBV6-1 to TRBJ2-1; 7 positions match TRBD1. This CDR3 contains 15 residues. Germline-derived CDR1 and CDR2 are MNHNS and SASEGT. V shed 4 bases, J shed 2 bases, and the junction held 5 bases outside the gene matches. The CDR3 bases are TGTGCCAGCAGTGCCGGGACAGCAGCCTACAATGAGCAGTTCTTC. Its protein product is CASSAGTAAYNEQFF.

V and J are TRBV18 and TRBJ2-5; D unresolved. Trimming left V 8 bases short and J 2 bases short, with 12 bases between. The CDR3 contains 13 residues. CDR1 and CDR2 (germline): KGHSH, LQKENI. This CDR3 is CASTPGIQETQYF. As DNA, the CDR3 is TGTGCCAGCACTCCTGGGATACAAGAGACCCAGTACTTC.

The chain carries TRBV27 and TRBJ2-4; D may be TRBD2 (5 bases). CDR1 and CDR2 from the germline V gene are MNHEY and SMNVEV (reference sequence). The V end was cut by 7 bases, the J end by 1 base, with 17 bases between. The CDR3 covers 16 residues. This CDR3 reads CASKAERNNAKNIQYF. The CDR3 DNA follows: TGTGCCAGCAAAGCGGAGCGGAACAATGCCAAAAACATTCAGTACTTC.

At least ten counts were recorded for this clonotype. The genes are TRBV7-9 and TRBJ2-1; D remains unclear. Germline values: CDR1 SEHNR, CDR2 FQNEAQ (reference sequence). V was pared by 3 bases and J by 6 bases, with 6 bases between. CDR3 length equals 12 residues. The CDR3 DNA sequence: TGTGCCAGCAGCTTCCCACTCAATGAGCAGTTCTTC. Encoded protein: CASSFPLNEQFF.

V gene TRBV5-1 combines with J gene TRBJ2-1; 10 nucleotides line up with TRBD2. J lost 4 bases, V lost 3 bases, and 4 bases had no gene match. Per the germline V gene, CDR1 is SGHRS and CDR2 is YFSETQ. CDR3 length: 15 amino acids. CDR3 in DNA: TGCGCCAGCAGCTGGAATAGCGGGAGGTACAATGAGCAGTTCTTC. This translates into CASSWNSGRYNEQFF.

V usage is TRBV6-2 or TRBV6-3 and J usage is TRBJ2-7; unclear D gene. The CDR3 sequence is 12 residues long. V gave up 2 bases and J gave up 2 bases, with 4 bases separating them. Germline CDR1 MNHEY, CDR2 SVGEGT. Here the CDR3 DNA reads TGTGCCAGCAGTTACAACACCTACGAGCAGTACTTC. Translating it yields CASSYNTYEQYF.

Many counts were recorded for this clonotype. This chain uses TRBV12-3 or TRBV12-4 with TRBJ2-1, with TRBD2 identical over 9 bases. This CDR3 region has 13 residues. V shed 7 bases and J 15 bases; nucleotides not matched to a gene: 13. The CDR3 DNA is TGTGCCAGCACCTTTGGGTTAGCGGGAGACTGGTTCTTC. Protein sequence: CASTFGLAGDWFF.

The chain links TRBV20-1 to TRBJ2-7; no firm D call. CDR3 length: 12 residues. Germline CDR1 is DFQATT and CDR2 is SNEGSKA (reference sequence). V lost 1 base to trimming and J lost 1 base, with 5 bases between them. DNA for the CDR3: TGCAGTGCTAGAGCCGAATCCTACGAGCAGTACTTC. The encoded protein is CSARAESYEQYF.

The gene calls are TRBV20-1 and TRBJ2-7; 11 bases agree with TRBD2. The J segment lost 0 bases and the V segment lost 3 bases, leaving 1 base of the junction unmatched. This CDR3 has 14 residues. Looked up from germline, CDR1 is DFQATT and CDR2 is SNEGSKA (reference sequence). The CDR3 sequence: CSASGLAGSYEQYF. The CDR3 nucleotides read TGCAGTGCTAGCGGACTAGCGGGCTCCTACGAGCAGTACTTC.

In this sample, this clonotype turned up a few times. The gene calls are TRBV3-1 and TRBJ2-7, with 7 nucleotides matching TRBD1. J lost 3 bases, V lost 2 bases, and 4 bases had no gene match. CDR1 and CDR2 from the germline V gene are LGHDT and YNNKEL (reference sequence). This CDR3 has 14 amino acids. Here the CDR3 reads CASSQIGTVYEQYF. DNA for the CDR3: TGTGCCAGCAGCCAAATAGGGACAGTCTACGAGCAGTACTTC.

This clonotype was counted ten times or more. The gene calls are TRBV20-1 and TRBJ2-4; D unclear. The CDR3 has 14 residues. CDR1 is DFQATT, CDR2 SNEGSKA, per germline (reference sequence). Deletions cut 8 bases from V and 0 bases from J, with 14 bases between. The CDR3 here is CSTQGILAKNIQYF. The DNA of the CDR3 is TGCAGTACCCAAGGGATTCTAGCCAAAAACATTCAGTACTTC.

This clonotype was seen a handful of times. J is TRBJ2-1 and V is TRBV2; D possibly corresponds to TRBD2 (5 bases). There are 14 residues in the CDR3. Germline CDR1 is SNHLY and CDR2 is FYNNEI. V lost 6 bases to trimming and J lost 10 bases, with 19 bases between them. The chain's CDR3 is CASSDGVWIKEQFF. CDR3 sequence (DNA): TGTGCCAGCAGCGACGGGGTTTGGATTAAGGAGCAGTTCTTC.

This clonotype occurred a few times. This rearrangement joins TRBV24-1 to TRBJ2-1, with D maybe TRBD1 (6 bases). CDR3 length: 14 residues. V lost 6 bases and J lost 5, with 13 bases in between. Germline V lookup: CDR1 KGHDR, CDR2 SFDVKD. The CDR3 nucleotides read TGTGCCACCAGTCCAAGGGGGTCCGACAATGAGCAGTTCTTC. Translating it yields CATSPRGSDNEQFF.

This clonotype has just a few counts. The CDR3 is CASSYPGSQETQYF. CDR3 DNA sequence: TGTGCCAGCAGCTACCCGGGGTCCCAAGAGACCCAGTACTTC. The J gene is TRBJ2-5, the V gene TRBV7-6, with D possibly TRBD2 on 5 matching bases. The CDR3 spans 14 residues. Germline values: CDR1 SGHVS, CDR2 FNYEAQ. V lost 4 bases, J lost 1 base, and 10 bases lay in between. Looking up the rest from reference TRBV7-6 and TRBJ2-5 gives the full variable domain: GAGVSQSPRYKVTKRGQDVALRCDPISGHVSLYWYRQALGQGPEFLTYFNYEAQQDKSGLPNDRFSAERPEGSISTLTIQRTEQRDSAMYRCASSYPGSQETQYFGPGTRLLVL.

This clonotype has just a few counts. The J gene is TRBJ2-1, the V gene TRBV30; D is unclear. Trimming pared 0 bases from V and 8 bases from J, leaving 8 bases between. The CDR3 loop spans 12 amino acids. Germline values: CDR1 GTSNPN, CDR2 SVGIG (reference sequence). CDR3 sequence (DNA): TGTGCCTGGAGTGTTCGGGTGGATGAGCAGTTCTTC. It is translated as CAWSVRVDEQFF.

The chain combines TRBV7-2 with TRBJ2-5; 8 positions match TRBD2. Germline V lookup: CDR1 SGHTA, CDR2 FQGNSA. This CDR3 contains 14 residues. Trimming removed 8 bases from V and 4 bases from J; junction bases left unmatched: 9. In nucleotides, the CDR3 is TGTGCCAGCGGGACTAGGTTGGCCCGAGAGACCCAGTACTTC. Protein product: CASGTRLARETQYF.

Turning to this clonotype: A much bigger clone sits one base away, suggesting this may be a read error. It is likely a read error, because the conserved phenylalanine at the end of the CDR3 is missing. The CDR3 DNA sequence: TGTGCCAGTAGTCTAGGGGCGGGCCCCTCCTACAATGAGCAGTTCCTC. It codes for CASSLGAGPSYNEQFL. V gene TRBV19 combines with J gene TRBJ2-1, with D possibly being TRBD1 or TRBD2 (5 bases each). From germline, CDR1 is LNHDA and CDR2 SQIVND (reference sequence). The CDR3 is 16 amino acids. V was cut by 5 bases and J by 0 bases, with 14 bases left in between.

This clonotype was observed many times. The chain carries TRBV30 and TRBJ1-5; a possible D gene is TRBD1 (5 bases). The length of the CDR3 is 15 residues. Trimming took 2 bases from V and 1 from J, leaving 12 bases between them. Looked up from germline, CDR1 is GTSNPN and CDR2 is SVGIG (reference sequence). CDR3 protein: CAWSLLGGSNQPQHF. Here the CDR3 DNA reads TGTGCCTGGAGTTTACTGGGGGGGAGCAATCAGCCCCAGCATTTT.